This T cell receptor (beta chain) was identified in a study of control samples from healthy donors and cancer patients. This CDR3 region has 18 residues. Germline-derived CDR1 and CDR2 are LGHNA and YSLEER. V lost 0 bases to trimming and J lost 1 base, with 16 bases between them. Generated by immunoSEQ multiplex PCR, the TCRdb table keeps only in-frame clones and is missing some. The sample holds about 150,000 clones, 88% seen once. The chain carries TRBV4-3 and TRBJ2-1; TRBD1 might be the D (5 bases). The sequenced material came from blood. The clonotype comes from a man younger than 35 in good health. CDR3 nucleotides: TGCGCCAGCAGCCAAGAGTTCTCGTGGCAGGGATCCTACAATGAGCAGTTCTTC. As protein: CASSQEFSWQGSYNEQFF.